The table lists the clone carrying this T cell receptor (beta chain) with a count of one. What it binds is unknown. The J segment lost 4 bases and the V segment lost 1 base, leaving 2 bases of the junction unmatched. CDR3 length: 17 amino acids. Germline values: CDR1 SEHNR, CDR2 FQNEAQ (reference sequence). Sequencing was performed with immunoSEQ multiplex PCR; in TCRdb, only in-frame clones are kept and a portion is missing. The sample has around 74,000 clones, about 92% seen once. This record belongs to a study of OX40 agonist ivuxolimab in advanced cancers. In the study overall: Partial responses were recorded for three patients, including one with hepatocellular carcinoma and two with cutaneous melanoma. Study results and caveats: In CD8+ T cells, expanded clones were on average more numerous than in CD4+.

The clonotype comes from an adult with an advanced solid tumor such as melanoma, head and neck, liver or kidney cancer. The sequencing used CD4+ or CD8+ T cells sorted from blood, collected in a trial of the OX40 agonist ivuxolimab. This sequence joins TRBV7-9 and TRBJ2-2, with TRBD2 matching over 14 bases. The CDR3 DNA reads TGTGCCAGCAGCTTAGTGGGGACTAGCGGGAGCACCGGGGAGCTGTTTTTT. Translating gives CASSLVGTSGSTGELFF.